Listed below are T cell receptor beta chains from one sample, sequenced in a study of T-cell memory formation after mild COVID-19. MiXCR was run by TCRdb on the 5' RACE reads, yielding one entry per CDR3 protein. The table shows 310,000 or so distinct CDR3 sequences, with about a sixth occurring only once. What was sequenced was PBMCs or a T cell subset sorted from them (not recorded which). These receptors all come from a young man who had mild COVID-19 (a few samples of this study predate the infection). Cell type and time point are not known. Both conserved end residues are trimmed from each CDR3. Fields, in order: J gene, V gene, CDR3 protein.

>TRBJ1-2|TRBV7-2
ASSPGTTHGYT
>TRBJ2-1|TRBV7-3
ASSLDMSSYNEQF
>TRBJ2-3|TRBV20-1
SALSASGGFTDTQY
>TRBJ2-1|TRBV7-9
ASSLASPGRAQF
>TRBJ2-1|TRBV7-3
ASSLSGTSGGNSYNEQF
>TRBJ2-7|TRBV5-1
ASSLESSEQY
>TRBJ1-2|TRBV6-1
ASSELGGDFYGYT
>TRBJ1-2|TRBV4-1
ASSHPAEANYGYT
>TRBJ1-4|TRBV5-1
ASSLAAGTRGKLF
>TRBJ2-3|TRBV7-9
AVAWASGSTDTQY
>TRBJ2-3|TRBV5-1
ASTRPSGAGGTDTQY
>TRBJ2-5|TRBV12-3/TRBV12-4
ASSWWVETQY
>TRBJ2-2|TRBV10-2
ASSSERGTTGELF
>TRBJ1-5|TRBV2
ASSDRGFNQPQH
>TRBJ1-1|TRBV7-2
ASRWGPMNTEAF
>TRBJ2-3|TRBV3-1
ASSQETGPWRGAQY
>TRBJ1-2|TRBV5-4
ASSLGQGGYT
>TRBJ2-5|TRBV7-9
ASSRGTSRGETQY
>TRBJ1-1|TRBV2
ASMPGQGVGGAEAF
>TRBJ2-5|TRBV4-3
ASSQDKETQY
>TRBJ2-3|TRBV7-9
ASSFRGVTDTQY
>TRBJ1-1|TRBV27
ASSLYGSETEAF
>TRBJ1-2|TRBV24-1
ATSDSTGYYGYT
>TRBJ2-3|TRBV5-1
ASKRQGHTDTQY
>TRBJ1-5|TRBV3-1
ASSQDPGLNQPQH
>TRBJ2-2|TRBV4-3
ASSQETGTSGEDGELF
>TRBJ2-7|TRBV5-1
ASSWGTAFEGQY
>TRBJ2-1|TRBV6-5
ASRGQGNNEQF
>TRBJ2-5|TRBV6-4
ASSDSVSGGLQETQY
>TRBJ1-6|TRBV6-6
ASRDWRRATNSPLH
>TRBJ2-1|TRBV12-3/TRBV12-4
ASRRAGAPGEQF
>TRBJ1-5|TRBV4-1
ASSQRASNQPQH
>TRBJ1-1|TRBV20-1
SARDPGITEAF
>TRBJ1-1|TRBV20-1
SARGTVGAHTEAF
>TRBJ2-2|TRBV5-1
ASSKTSGGTGELF
>TRBJ1-1|TRBV7-9
ASSSPPGDITEAF
>TRBJ2-3|TRBV28
ASSHSGLSTDTQY
>TRBJ1-6|TRBV7-2
ASSWGGSHSPLH
>TRBJ2-7|TRBV9
ASSGPGDRGRQY
>TRBJ1-1|TRBV7-9
ASSSARNTEAF
>TRBJ1-2|TRBV6-5
ASLLPGYGYT